This TCR beta chain is drawn from a study of cytomegalovirus exposure and HLA in healthy donors. Whole-study findings and limits: After further analysis at a later stage, 17,000 or so TCR beta sequences were associated with HLA alleles at 0.05 false discovery rate.

This clone turned up a few times. Its antigen is as yet unknown. Nominal health characterized the donors when sampled, though unrecorded immune exposures were likely. PCR employed 60 Vbeta and 13 Jbeta primers. The table came from immunoSEQ multiplex PCR; TCRdb's copy has only in-frame clones and leaves some out. This sample has 120,000 to 150,000 clones; 73% occur once, and the top ten carry approximately 14%. Per the germline V gene, CDR1 is SNHLY and CDR2 is FYNNEI. V lost 1 base, J lost 2 bases, and 3 bases stayed unmatched. The CDR3 spans 16 residues. The receptor was isolated from a human donor in good health. Sequenced sample: PBMCs. The rearrangement uses TRBV2 and TRBJ2-1; 9 bases line up with TRBD1. CDR3: CASSEGGQGPYNEQFF. Written as DNA, the CDR3 is TGTGCCAGCAGTGAAGGGGGACAGGGCCCCTACAATGAGCAGTTCTTC.